The 12 T cell receptor beta chains in this list originate from one sample, sequenced in a study of shared clonotypes between healthy human individuals. TCRdb's copy holds only in-frame clones and misses some; the assay was immunoSEQ multiplex PCR. The sample lists around 1,000,000 clones; approximately 80% were seen once. Sequencing was done on a sample of memory CD4+ T cells from PBMCs. The subset denotes: CD45RA-negative fraction. These receptor sequences come from a man younger than 35 in good health. Some clones in this sample may be carry-over from other donors' samples.

The table lists this clone with a few counts. The chain is built from TRBV6-1 and TRBJ1-1; no firm D call. The CDR3 runs 15 residues. Germline loops: CDR1 MNHNS, CDR2 SASEGT. Deletions cut 6 bases from V and 9 bases from J, with 23 bases between. The CDR3 DNA reads as TGTGCCAGCAGCCCCTCCGGACTTGCCGGAACCCAAGCTTTCTTT. This translates into CASSPSGLAGTQAFF.

The CDR3 region is CASSVYANTGELFF. As DNA, the CDR3 is TGTGCCAGCAGCGTATACGCGAACACCGGGGAGCTGTTTTTT. J is TRBJ2-2 and V is TRBV9; D is ambiguous. The CDR3 sequence is 14 residues long. The germline V gene has CDR1 SGDLS and CDR2 YYNGEE. Trimming removed 1 base from V and 0 bases from J, with 4 bases in between.

The V gene is TRBV30, the J gene TRBJ2-2; the D is unclear. The germline gives CDR1 GTSNPN, CDR2 SVGIG (reference sequence). Trimming cost V 2 bases and J 0 bases, with 10 bases left between them. This CDR3 is built from 15 residues. The CDR3 nucleotides are TGTGCCTGGAGTTGGACCGAGACGAACACCGGGGAGCTGTTTTTT. Protein: CAWSWTETNTGELFF.

The rearrangement uses TRBV4-2 and TRBJ2-4; possibly TRBD1 or TRBD2 for D (6 bases each). The CDR3 consists of 16 residues. Germline CDR1 LGHNA, CDR2 YNFKEQ. Trimming cost V 4 bases and J 6 bases, with 19 bases left between them. Here the CDR3 reads CASSLSVGGRGNIQYF. The CDR3 DNA reads as TGTGCCAGCAGCCTATCTGTCGGGGGCCGGGGAAACATTCAGTACTTC.

V and J are TRBV5-4 and TRBJ1-2; 7 bases map to TRBD1. V lost 4 bases to trimming and J lost 4 bases; unmatched junction nucleotides: 10. Germline lookup yields CDR1 SGHNT and CDR2 YYREEE (reference sequence). CDR3 length: 15 amino acids. The CDR3 spells CASSPKQGWGYGYTF. The CDR3 region has the DNA TGTGCCAGCAGCCCGAAACAGGGGTGGGGCTATGGCTACACCTTC. The full variable domain, its missing parts supplied by reference TRBV5-4 and TRBJ1-2, is ETGVTQSPTHLIKTRGQQVTLRCSSQSGHNTVSWYQQALGQGPQFIFQYYREEENGRGNFPPRFSGLQFPNYSSELNVNALELDDSALYLCASSPKQGWGYGYTFGSGTRLTVV.

The J gene is TRBJ1-1, the V gene TRBV7-3; D is possibly TRBD1 (5 bases). The CDR3 totals 13 residues. V lost 2 bases and J 4 bases, leaving 8 bases between the germline ends. Germline lookup yields CDR1 SGHTA and CDR2 FQGTGA. The CDR3 sequence is CASSLLGVTEAFF. As DNA, the CDR3 is TGTGCCAGCAGCTTACTAGGGGTCACTGAAGCTTTCTTT.

The DNA for the CDR3 is TGCGCCAGCAGCCAGGGTTCGAACACTGAAGCTTTCTTT. Translated: CASSQGSNTEAFF. This chain connects TRBV5-1 to TRBJ1-1; tentatively, D is TRBD1 (5 bases). Germline CDR1 SGHRS, CDR2 YFSETQ. This CDR3 has 13 residues. V dropped 4 bases and J dropped 1 base, with 8 bases sitting between them. Full variable domain (outside the CDR3, taken from reference TRBV5-1 and TRBJ1-1): KAGVTQTPRYLIKTRGQQVTLSCSPISGHRSVSWYQQTPGQGLQFLFEYFSETQRNKGNFPGRFSGRQFSNSRSEMNVSTLELGDSALYLCASSQGSNTEAFFGQGTRLTVV.

The chain links TRBV11-2 to TRBJ2-7; 7 bases line up with TRBD2. This CDR3 has 16 residues. From germline, CDR1 is SGHAT and CDR2 FQNNGV. V shed 5 bases, J shed 0 bases, and the junction held 10 bases outside the gene matches. CDR3 residues: CASSPFVGRASYEQYF. In nucleotides, the CDR3 is TGTGCCAGCAGCCCCTTTGTAGGGAGGGCCTCCTACGAGCAGTACTTC. Together with reference TRBV11-2 and TRBJ2-7, the CDR3 gives the full variable domain: EAGVAQSPRYKIIEKRQSVAFWCNPISGHATLYWYQQILGQGPKLLIQFQNNGVVDDSQLPKDRFSAERLKGVDSTLKIQPAKLEDSAVYLCASSPFVGRASYEQYFGPGTRLTVT.

This clone has more than one count but fewer than ten. This chain connects TRBV2 to TRBJ1-2, with 9 bases identical to TRBD1. The length of the CDR3 is 16 residues. V lost 5 bases to trimming and J lost 4 bases; unmatched junction nucleotides: 11. From germline, CDR1 is SNHLY and CDR2 FYNNEI. The DNA of the CDR3 is TGTGCCAGCAGTATGAACAGGGGGCCGACGATCTATGGCTACACCTTC. Translation: CASSMNRGPTIYGYTF.

This clone was seen only once. CDR3: CASSLQVLGADTQYF. CDR3 coding DNA: TGTGCCAGCAGCTTACAGGTACTTGGCGCAGATACGCAGTATTTT. The gene calls are TRBV7-2 and TRBJ2-3; D call uncertain. CDR1 is SGHTA and CDR2 is FQGNSA in the germline V gene. V gave up 2 bases and J gave up 4 bases, with 13 bases separating them. The CDR3 sequence is 15 residues long.

The chain is built from TRBV20-1 and TRBJ2-7, with TRBD2 as a possible D gene (5 bases). This CDR3 comprises 11 residues. Germline CDR1 DFQATT, CDR2 SNEGSKA (reference sequence). Trimming took off 7 bases at V and 7 bases at J, with 14 bases between the two ends. CDR3 sequence reads: CSVGKSGEQYF. The CDR3, as DNA: TGCAGTGTGGGGAAATCGGGAGAGCAGTACTTC.

The rearrangement uses TRBV9 and TRBJ1-2, with D tentatively TRBD1 (6 bases). The ends were cut back, 0 bases at V and 3 bases at J, with 12 bases in the middle. Germline V gene sequence: CDR1 SGDLS, CDR2 YYNGEE. CDR3 size: 15 residues. CDR3 DNA: TGTGCCAGCAGCGTAGATCGGGGGGCGTACTATGGCTACACCTTC. Its protein is CASSVDRGAYYGYTF.